A selection of T cell receptor beta chains follows, all from one sample in a study of OX40 agonist ivuxolimab in advanced cancers. Here immunoSEQ multiplex PCR was the method, and the copy in TCRdb shows in-frame clones only, minus some. This table has about 59,000 clones, 70% to 90% appearing once. The sequencing here drew on CD4+ or CD8+ T cells sorted from blood, taken in a trial of the OX40 agonist ivuxolimab. The receptors stem from an adult with an advanced solid tumor such as melanoma, head and neck, liver or kidney cancer. CDR3s include the opening cysteine and the closing phenylalanine or tryptophan. D genes are given only for firm matches. The size entry is marked missing in some rows and otherwise reads once, few, many or a size class.

once,TRBJ2-1,TRBV4-3,TRBD2,CASSQSAGGSYNEQFF,TGCGCCAGCAGCCAGTCAGCGGGAGGTTCCTACAATGAGCAGTTCTTC
NA,TRBJ1-1,TRBV4-3,TRBD1,CASSQGTGGGNMNTEAFF,TGCGCCAGCAGCCAGGGAACAGGGGGCGGAAACATGAACACTGAAGCTTTCTTT
NA,TRBJ1-3,TRBV15,NA,CATSRDPRSGNTIYF,TGTGCCACCAGCAGAGATCCACGTTCTGGAAACACCATATATTTT
few,TRBJ2-2,TRBV2,NA,CASSEALQFGELFF,TGTGCCAGCAGTGAAGCGCTTCAGTTCGGGGAGCTGTTTTTT
NA,TRBJ1-2,TRBV6-6,TRBD1,CASIADRDGGGYTF,TGTGCCAGCATTGCGGACAGGGACGGGGGCGGCTACACCTTC
NA,TRBJ2-2,TRBV7-3,NA,CASSLGTSAGELFF,TGTGCCAGCAGCTTAGGGACCAGCGCCGGGGAGCTGTTTTTT
once,TRBJ2-7,TRBV6-5,NA,CASSLTRTYEQYF,TGTGCCAGCAGTCTTACTAGAACCTACGAGCAGTACTTC
NA,TRBJ2-3,TRBV5-4,TRBD2,CASSPDSGSFDTQYF,TGTGCCAGCAGCCCGGACAGCGGGAGTTTTGATACGCAGTATTTT
NA,TRBJ1-4,TRBV7-2,NA,CASSFRGEKLFF,TGTGCCAGCAGCTTCCGTGGAGAAAAACTGTTTTTT
NA,TRBJ2-5,TRBV25-1,NA,CASRLLAYQETQYF,TGTGCCAGCAGACTCCTAGCGTACCAAGAGACCCAGTACTTC
NA,TRBJ1-1,TRBV27,TRBD1,CASRQSTGGIVRTEAFF,TGTGCCAGCCGTCAGTCTACAGGGGGTATTGTTCGCACTGAAGCTTTCTTT
NA,TRBJ2-7,TRBV6-4,NA,CASSDPHHADILIRYEQYF,TGTGCCAGCAGTGACCCCCACCATGCCGATATACTAATACGCTACGAGCAGTACTTC
NA,TRBJ1-3,TRBV9,NA,CASSVGGAGNTIYF,TGTGCCAGCAGCGTAGGTGGGGCTGGAAACACCATATATTTT
NA,TRBJ2-2,TRBV4-2,NA,CASSQESRTGELFF,TGTGCCAGCAGCCAAGAGAGCCGAACCGGGGAGCTGTTTTTT
NA,TRBJ2-3,TRBV7-2,NA,CASSLGQLTDTQYF,TGTGCCAGCAGCTTGGGCCAACTCACAGATACGCAGTATTTT
NA,TRBJ1-5,TRBV19,NA,CASSTAGNQPQHF,TGTGCCAGTAGTACGGCAGGGAATCAGCCCCAGCATTTT
NA,TRBJ2-2,TRBV18,NA,CASSQEIITGELFF,TGTGCCAGCTCACAGGAGATAATTACCGGGGAGCTGTTTTTT
NA,TRBJ1-4,TRBV2,TRBD1,CASMGQGAYDEKLFF,TGTGCCAGCATGGGACAGGGGGCTTATGATGAAAAACTGTTTTTT
NA,TRBJ1-1,TRBV6-6,NA,CASSYSWNTEAFF,TGTGCCAGCAGTTACTCCTGGAACACTGAAGCTTTCTTT
NA,TRBJ1-4,TRBV19,TRBD1,CASKRGTDRSTNEKLFF,TGTGCCAGTAAAAGGGGGACAGACCGCTCAACTAATGAAAAACTGTTTTTT
NA,TRBJ2-7,TRBV7-3,NA,CASSINRGYEQYF,TGTGCCAGCAGCATAAACCGGGGTTACGAGCAGTACTTC
NA,TRBJ1-6,TRBV9,NA,CASSVDTDANSPLHF,TGTGCCAGCAGCGTAGACACGGATGCAAATTCACCCCTCCACTTT
few,TRBJ1-1,TRBV10-3,NA,CAIRVDRLNTEAFF,TGTGCCATCAGGGTGGACAGATTGAACACTGAAGCTTTCTTT
NA,TRBJ1-3,TRBV4-3,NA,CASSGSGNTIYF,TGCGCCAGCAGCGGATCGGGAAACACCATATATTTT
NA,TRBJ2-2,TRBV7-8,TRBD2,CASSPSGNTGELFF,TGTGCCAGCAGCCCTAGCGGAAACACCGGGGAGCTGTTTTTT
NA,TRBJ2-2,TRBV7-3,NA,CASSPRSAGQAGELFF,TGTGCCAGCAGCCCGCGATCGGCAGGTCAGGCCGGGGAGCTGTTTTTT
NA,TRBJ2-7,TRBV15,NA,CATSRDRGEQYF,TGTGCCACCAGCAGAGATAGGGGCGAGCAGTACTTC
NA,TRBJ2-7,TRBV7-2,TRBD1,CASRWTGTYEQYF,TGTGCCAGCAGATGGACAGGGACCTACGAGCAGTACTTC
NA,TRBJ2-3,TRBV27,TRBD1,CASRDRLTDTQYF,TGTGCCAGCCGGGACAGGCTAACAGATACGCAGTATTTT
NA,TRBJ1-6,TRBV19,NA,CASSIGTQSGNSPLHF,TGTGCCAGTAGTATTGGAACCCAGTCGGGGAATTCACCCCTCCACTTT
NA,TRBJ2-3,TRBV28,NA,CASSSGSTDTQYF,TGTGCCAGCAGTAGCGGAAGCACAGATACGCAGTATTTT
NA,TRBJ2-7,TRBV28,NA,CASRKPPIGQYF,TGTGCCAGCAGAAAACCCCCTATCGGGCAGTACTTC
NA,TRBJ2-3,TRBV7-2,TRBD2,CASSRIAGDLTDTQYF,TGTGCCAGCAGCCGGATAGCGGGAGATTTAACAGATACGCAGTATTTT
NA,TRBJ1-5,TRBV28,NA,CASSPPRGINQPQHF,TGTGCCAGCAGCCCCCCCCGAGGGATCAATCAGCCCCAGCATTTT
NA,TRBJ1-5,TRBV5-4,NA,CASSLGGIHQPQHF,TGTGCCAGCAGCTTGGGAGGGATTCATCAGCCCCAGCATTTT
NA,TRBJ1-4,TRBV19,TRBD1,CASRVGQEGKLFF,TGTGCCAGTAGAGTTGGACAGGAAGGAAAACTGTTTTTT
NA,TRBJ1-4,TRBV25-1,NA,CASSGAFTGNSNEKLFF,TGTGCCAGCAGTGGAGCCTTTACAGGGAACAGTAATGAAAAACTGTTTTTT
NA,TRBJ2-1,TRBV29-1,NA,CSVDGSSYNEQFF,TGCAGCGTTGATGGGAGCTCCTACAATGAGCAGTTCTTC
once,TRBJ2-5,TRBV7-3,TRBD1,CASSLNGGQQETQYF,TGTGCCAGCAGCTTAAATGGGGGACAGCAAGAGACCCAGTACTTC
once,TRBJ2-6,TRBV4-3,NA,CASSQARSWGANVLTF,TGCGCCAGCAGCCAAGCTCGGTCGTGGGGGGCCAACGTCCTGACTTTC
NA,TRBJ2-3,TRBV6-5,TRBD2,CASRAGEQWQDTQYF,TGTGCCAGCAGAGCGGGAGAACAATGGCAAGATACGCAGTATTTT
NA,TRBJ2-3,TRBV27,NA,CASSLSIWLDTQYF,TGTGCCAGCAGTTTATCGATATGGTTAGATACGCAGTATTTT
NA,TRBJ2-2,TRBV5-1,TRBD2,CASSDGTSQRVLFF,TGCGCCAGCAGCGACGGGACTAGCCAACGGGTACTGTTTTTT
once,TRBJ2-5,TRBV28,NA,CASSLPRGGVETQYF,TGTGCCAGCAGTCTCCCTCGCGGAGGGGTGGAGACCCAGTACTTC
NA,TRBJ2-3,TRBV6-6,TRBD2,CASRSLAGAGDTQYF,TGTGCCAGCAGGTCACTAGCGGGGGCGGGAGATACGCAGTATTTT
NA,TRBJ2-2,TRBV2,TRBD1,CASAGTVLAGELFF,TGTGCCAGCGCCGGGACAGTGCTTGCCGGGGAGCTGTTTTTT
NA,TRBJ2-1,TRBV6-1,NA,CASSDHTLSSSEQFF,TGTGCCAGCAGTGACCATACACTAAGCAGTAGTGAGCAGTTCTTC
NA,TRBJ2-3,TRBV2,TRBD2,CASILGLAGADTQYF,TGTGCCAGCATTCTGGGACTAGCGGGAGCGGATACGCAGTATTTT
NA,TRBJ2-1,TRBV30,TRBD2,CAWSWASGFPGEQFF,TGTGCCTGGAGCTGGGCTAGCGGGTTTCCCGGTGAGCAGTTCTTC
NA,TRBJ2-7,TRBV4-3,NA,CASSQDGPGIYEQYF,TGCGCCAGCAGCCAAGATGGGCCGGGGATCTACGAGCAGTACTTC
NA,TRBJ2-6,TRBV6-6,NA,CASSYFQGQGANVLTF,TGTGCCAGCAGTTACTTTCAGGGCCAAGGGGCCAACGTCCTGACTTTC
NA,TRBJ2-6,TRBV7-3,NA,CASSLQVTSGANVLTF,TGTGCCAGCAGCTTGCAGGTTACCTCTGGGGCCAACGTCCTGACTTTC
NA,TRBJ1-2,TRBV28,TRBD1,CASSMQPGQGRGYTF,TGTGCCAGCAGTATGCAGCCGGGACAGGGTAGAGGCTACACCTTC
NA,TRBJ1-3,TRBV4-3,TRBD1,CASSQAQGATGNTIYF,TGCGCCAGCAGCCAAGCGCAGGGGGCGACTGGAAACACCATATATTTT
NA,TRBJ2-2,TRBV7-6,NA,CASSLGLSRSNTGELFF,TGTGCCAGCAGCTTAGGCCTCTCCAGATCTAACACCGGGGAGCTGTTTTTT